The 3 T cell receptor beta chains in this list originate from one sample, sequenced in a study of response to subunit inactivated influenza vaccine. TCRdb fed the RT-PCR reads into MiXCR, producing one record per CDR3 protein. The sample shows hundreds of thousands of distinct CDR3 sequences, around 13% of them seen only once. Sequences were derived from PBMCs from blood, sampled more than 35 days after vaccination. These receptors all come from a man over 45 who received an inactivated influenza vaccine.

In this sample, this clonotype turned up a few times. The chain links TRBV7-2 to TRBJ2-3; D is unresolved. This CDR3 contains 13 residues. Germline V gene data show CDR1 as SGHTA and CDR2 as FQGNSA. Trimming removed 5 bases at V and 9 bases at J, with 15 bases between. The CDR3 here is CASSPRMLETQYF. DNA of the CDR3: TGTGCCAGCAGCCCTCGGATGTTGGAGACGCAGTATTTT.

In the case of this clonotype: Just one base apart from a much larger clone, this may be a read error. This CDR3 is CCAREGLAGVLGAQYF. CDR3 nucleotides: TGCTGTGCTAGAGAGGGACTAGCGGGCGTTTTAGGTGCGCAGTATTTT. This chain connects TRBV20-1 to TRBJ2-3; TRBD2 matches at 12 bases. This CDR3 comprises 16 residues. The germline gives CDR1 DFQATT, CDR2 SNEGSKA (reference sequence).

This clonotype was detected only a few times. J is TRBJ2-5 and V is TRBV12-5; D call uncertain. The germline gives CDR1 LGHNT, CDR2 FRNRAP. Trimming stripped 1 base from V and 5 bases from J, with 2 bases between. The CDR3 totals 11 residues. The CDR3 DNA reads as TGTGCTAGTGGTTTGGGGGAGACCCAGTACTTC. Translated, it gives CASGLGETQYF.